This is a list of T cell receptor beta chains from one sample in a study of cytotoxic CD8 clonotypes in ibrutinib-treated CLL. The protocol was immunoSEQ multiplex PCR, while the TCRdb copy is restricted to in-frame clones and leaves out a portion. The sample gives some 300,000 clones, roughly 85% of which show up once; roughly 7% is in the top ten. The specimen was PBMCs, collected before ibrutinib treatment. The receptors stem from a human donor with chronic lymphocytic leukemia. CDR3s include the opening cysteine and the closing phenylalanine or tryptophan. The D gene is left open where the match is weak. Size is stated for part of the rows, as once, few or many counts, or as a class when the clone is expanded.

j_call,v_call,d_call,clone_size,cdr3_nt,cdr3_aa
TRBJ2-7,TRBV5-4,TRBD2,NA,TGTGCCAGCAGCTCGCGGACTAGCGGGAGTGGTTGGGAGCAGTACTTC,CASSSRTSGSGWEQYF
TRBJ2-7,TRBV19,NA,NA,TGTGCCAGTAGTATCTCTACCGCCCGCGGAGAGCAGTACTTC,CASSISTARGEQYF
TRBJ1-1,TRBV18,TRBD1,NA,TGTGCCAGCCGAGGGGGCTTAGACACTGAAGCTTTCTTT,CASRGGLDTEAFF
TRBJ2-7,TRBV5-1,NA,NA,TGCGCCAGCAAGGGTAACTCCTACGAGCAGTACTTC,CASKGNSYEQYF
TRBJ2-5,TRBV19,NA,NA,TGTGCCAGTAGTATGGACAGAGAAGAGACCCAGTACTTC,CASSMDREETQYF
TRBJ2-1,TRBV27,TRBD1,few,TGTGCCAGCAGTCCGGGACAGGGAACCGGGGAGTTCTTC,CASSPGQGTGEFF
TRBJ1-4,TRBV2,NA,few,TGTGCCAGTAGACAGCTTCCAGGGGAAAAACTGTTTTTT,CASRQLPGEKLFF
TRBJ1-3,TRBV10-1,NA,NA,TGCGCCAGCGGAACGGGACGGCACTCTGGAAACACCATATATTTT,CASGTGRHSGNTIYF
TRBJ2-2,TRBV27,NA,NA,TGTGCCAGTCCGAGGGGGGGTTCGAACACCGGGGAGCTGTTTTTT,CASPRGGSNTGELFF
TRBJ1-1,TRBV27,NA,NA,TGTGCCAGCAACCTCGGCCGTACGAACACTGAAGCTTTCTTT,CASNLGRTNTEAFF
TRBJ2-7,TRBV5-1,TRBD1,NA,TGCGCCAGCAGCCCGGAGGGGACAGGGGGCGGCGAGCAGTACTTC,CASSPEGTGGGEQYF
TRBJ2-5,TRBV19,NA,NA,TGTGCCAGTAGTGGACGGGTTCAGAACTGGGCCCAGTACTTC,CASSGRVQNWAQYF
TRBJ2-7,TRBV7-6,NA,few,TGTGCCAGCAGCCCGCGAGGGTACCAAACCTACGAGCAGTACTTC,CASSPRGYQTYEQYF
TRBJ2-3,TRBV4-2,TRBD2,once,TGTGCCAGCAGCCCATTAGCGGGGGCCACAGATACGCAGTATTTT,CASSPLAGATDTQYF
TRBJ2-7,TRBV6-6,NA,NA,TGTGCCAGCAGTGGCGGGTCCTACGAGCAGTACTTC,CASSGGSYEQYF
TRBJ1-5,TRBV4-1,NA,once,TGCGCCAGCAGCCCGGGAAGGGACAACAGCAATCAGCCCCAGCATTTT,CASSPGRDNSNQPQHF
TRBJ2-2,TRBV9,NA,few,TGTGCCAGCAGCGTAGATTGGAACACCGGGGAGCTGTTTTTT,CASSVDWNTGELFF
TRBJ2-7,TRBV11-2,TRBD1,NA,TGTGCCAGCAGCTTAGCCGGGACAGGGTGGTCCGAGCAGTACTTC,CASSLAGTGWSEQYF
TRBJ1-2,TRBV2,TRBD1,NA,TGTGCCAGCAGTGCACAGGGGGCGCGGGTCTATGGCTACACCTTC,CASSAQGARVYGYTF
TRBJ2-1,TRBV15,TRBD2,once,TGTGCCACCAGCAGCCGAACCGGGACTAGGGGATGGAATGAGCAGTTCTTC,CATSSRTGTRGWNEQFF
TRBJ2-7,TRBV7-2,TRBD2,NA,TGTGCCAGCAGCACCTCCGGGACTAGCGCCTACGAGCAGTACTTC,CASSTSGTSAYEQYF
TRBJ1-5,TRBV7-9,NA,NA,TGTGCCAGCAGCTCAGTGGATCAGCCCCAGCATTTT,CASSSVDQPQHF
TRBJ1-3,TRBV6-1,NA,NA,TGTGCCAGCAGTGAAGCAATTTTCCTAATCTCTGGAAACACCATATATTTT,CASSEAIFLISGNTIYF
TRBJ2-5,TRBV9,TRBD2,NA,TGTGCCAGCAGCCTGGGACTAGCGGGAGGGCAAGAGACCCAGTACTTC,CASSLGLAGGQETQYF
TRBJ1-5,TRBV7-2,NA,NA,TGTGCCAGCAGCTTAGCCTCCCTGGGCAGTGGGCTTCAGCCCCAGCATTTT,CASSLASLGSGLQPQHF
TRBJ1-1,TRBV29-1,NA,NA,TGCAGCGTTGCAGTCTACCGTGACGGGACCACTGAAGCTTTCTTT,CSVAVYRDGTTEAFF
TRBJ2-1,TRBV5-4,NA,NA,TGTGCCAGCAGTTCTGCGGCTGGAGGCCCCGGCAATGAGCAGTTCTTC,CASSSAAGGPGNEQFF
TRBJ2-5,TRBV11-2,NA,once,TGTGCCAGCAGCTTAGTTCCGGCCGAGACCCAGTACTTC,CASSLVPAETQYF
TRBJ1-2,TRBV11-1,NA,NA,TGTGCCAGCAGCTACGGGCGGGGTAACTATGGCTACACCTTC,CASSYGRGNYGYTF
TRBJ2-5,TRBV5-1,NA,NA,TGCGCCAGCAGATTCGGACTGGATGGGGAGACCCAGTACTTC,CASRFGLDGETQYF
TRBJ2-1,TRBV18,TRBD2,NA,TGTGCCAGCTCACCCAAGTTGGCTAGCGGGAGTTACAATGAGCAGTTCTTC,CASSPKLASGSYNEQFF
TRBJ2-7,TRBV29-1,NA,NA,TGCAGCGTTGAAGAATCCTACGAGCAGTACTTC,CSVEESYEQYF
TRBJ1-4,TRBV30,TRBD1,NA,TGTGCCTGGAGTGTAGGGACAGCCCAAAAACTGTTTTTT,CAWSVGTAQKLFF
TRBJ1-3,TRBV5-4,NA,NA,TGTGCCAGCAGCTTGGGTGGGGGAGCTGGAAACACCATATATTTT,CASSLGGGAGNTIYF